The source of this TCR beta chain is a study of PD-1 blockade in classical Hodgkin lymphoma. After removal of 4 bases from V and 5 bases from J, the junction contained 8 bases not matched to a gene. Looked up from germline, CDR1 is SGHRS and CDR2 is YFSETQ. The CDR3 extends over 14 amino acids. TCRdb keeps only in-frame clones here, not all; method: immunoSEQ multiplex PCR. The table records 19,000 or so clones, around 85% of them present only once. The time point: cycle 4 day 1 (C4D1), after less than 7 weeks of nivolumab. Every one of the patients relapsed after autologous stem cell transplantation (brentuximab vedotin exposure was variable). Notes on this clone: Its antigen is currently unknown.

Findings and caveats of the study: Newly diagnosed patients reportedly trailed healthy donors in baseline TCR diversity. Possible causes of repertoire differences, disease activity or prior therapy, remain undefined.

Sample: peripheral blood mononuclear cells (PBMCs), taken before the fourth cycle of nivolumab. The chain recombines TRBV5-1 with TRBJ2-5; 7 bases fit TRBD1. The TCR was taken from a human donor with classical Hodgkin lymphoma. CDR3 coding DNA: TGCGCCAGCAGCCCGCGACAGGGTCGGGAGACCCAGTACTTC. Encoded protein: CASSPRQGRETQYF.